This entry lists 6 T cell receptor beta chains sequenced from one sample in a study of T-cell reconstitution after alpha-beta-depleted transplantation in children. Construction of the TCRbeta library involved unique molecular identifiers. TCRdb reprocessed the PCR reads with MiXCR, giving one entry per CDR3 protein. The table records approximately 1,000,000 distinct CDR3 sequences, about 30% of them present only once. The sample was PBMCs, mostly from graft donor cells, taken 360 days after TCRalphabeta/CD19-depleted stem cell transplant. The origin of the receptors is a boy under two years old who had a stem cell transplant for SCID, so the T cells may come from the graft donor.

The V call is TRBV12-3 or TRBV12-4, the J call TRBJ1-1; TRBD1 agrees at 7 bases. V lost 3 bases to trimming and J lost 3 bases; unmatched junction nucleotides: 16. The CDR3 loop spans 18 amino acids. The CDR3 sequence is CASSFRTGGIGRDTEAFF. The CDR3, as DNA: TGTGCCAGCAGTTTTAGGACAGGTGGCATCGGGAGGGACACTGAAGCTTTCTTT.

CDR3 amino acids: CASTHVGEQFF. DNA for the CDR3: TGTGCCAGCACCCACGTCGGTGAGCAGTTCTTC. The chain links TRBV7-8 to TRBJ2-1, with D unclear. This CDR3 comprises 11 residues. Germline-derived CDR1 and CDR2 are SGHVS and FQNEAQ. Trimming removed 7 bases from V and 9 bases from J, with 10 bases in between.

This clonotype was seen only a few times. The V gene is TRBV24-1, the J gene TRBJ2-1, with D perhaps matching TRBD1 (6 bases). The germline CDR1 and CDR2 sequences are KGHDR and SFDVKD. V lost 1 base and J 1 base, leaving 10 bases between the germline ends. The length of the CDR3 is 16 residues. The DNA for the CDR3 is TGTGCCACCAGTGATTTAGGGGGTGCGTCCTACAATGAGCAGTTCTTC. This codes for CATSDLGGASYNEQFF.

This clonotype was recorded a few times. CDR3 in amino acids: CASSPVHGTDTQYF. For the CDR3, the DNA is TGTGCCAGCTCGCCAGTACACGGCACAGATACGCAGTATTTT. The genes are TRBV18 and TRBJ2-3; unclear D gene. This CDR3 region has 14 residues. CDR1 is KGHSH, CDR2 LQKENI, per germline. V was cut by 6 bases and J by 1 base, with 11 bases left in between.

This clonotype showed up just a few times. The J gene is TRBJ2-3, the V gene TRBV7-9; 9 bases map to TRBD2. This CDR3 comprises 16 residues. With V trimmed by 3 bases and J by 4 bases, 8 bases remained unmatched. Germline lookup yields CDR1 SEHNR and CDR2 FQNEAQ (reference sequence). This chain's CDR3 is CASSLSSSGVPDTQYF. CDR3 nucleotide sequence: TGTGCCAGCAGCTTGTCTTCTAGCGGGGTTCCAGATACGCAGTATTTT.

This chain connects TRBV5-1 to TRBJ1-1; TRBD1 might be the D (5 bases). The CDR3 runs 14 residues. The V end was cut by 0 bases, the J end by 7 bases, with 13 bases between. The germline CDR1 and CDR2 sequences are SGHRS and YFSETQ. DNA of the CDR3: TGCGCCAGCAGCTTGGGCAGGGAAGTTGGTGAAGCTTTCTTT. Encoded protein: CASSLGREVGEAFF.